A selection of T cell receptor beta chains follows, all from one sample in a study of T cells of healthy individuals. TCRdb used MiXCR to reprocess the 5' RACE reads, holding one entry per CDR3 protein. The repertoire holds nearly 100,000 distinct CDR3 sequences, roughly 15% seen once, with around 6.4% in the top ten. These receptors were obtained from a human donor in good health. The CDR3 runs from the conserved cysteine through the conserved F or W. D genes are given only for firm matches. The size field is filled for only some rows; it gives once, few, many or a size class.

V: TRBV10-3; size: many; J: TRBJ2-6; D: .; CDR3: CAISESTRSSGANVLTF; DNA: TGTGCCATCAGTGAGTCGACTCGGAGCTCTGGGGCCAACGTCCTGACTTTC
V: TRBV2; size: few; J: TRBJ1-4; D: .; CDR3: CASQDLNEKLFF; DNA: TGTGCCAGCCAGGACCTTAATGAAAAACTGTTTTTT
V: TRBV20-1; size: few; J: TRBJ2-5; D: .; CDR3: CSARVDSVKETQYF; DNA: TGCAGTGCTAGAGTCGATAGCGTAAAAGAGACCCAGTACTTC
V: TRBV7-2; size: .; J: TRBJ2-1; D: .; CDR3: CASSSPNNEQFF; DNA: TGTGCCAGCAGCTCTCCTAACAATGAGCAGTTCTTC
V: TRBV3-1; size: .; J: TRBJ2-6; D: .; CDR3: CASSPGPHHSGANVLTF; DNA: TGTGCCAGCAGCCCGGGACCGCATCACTCTGGGGCCAACGTCCTGACTTTC
V: TRBV6-6; size: many; J: TRBJ2-7; D: TRBD2; CDR3: CASTRGRVHEQYF; DNA: TGTGCCAGCACACGGGGGAGGGTCCACGAGCAGTACTTC
V: TRBV4-1; size: .; J: TRBJ1-2; D: .; CDR3: CASSPGTRLYGYTF; DNA: TGCGCCAGCAGTCCCGGGACAAGACTTTATGGCTACACCTTC
V: TRBV6-5; size: .; J: TRBJ2-1; D: .; CDR3: CASSPSSYNEQFF; DNA: TGTGCCAGCAGTCCCAGCTCCTACAATGAGCAGTTCTTC
V: TRBV6-5; size: many; J: TRBJ1-1; D: .; CDR3: CASSYSRTTEAFF; DNA: TGTGCCAGCAGTTACTCGCGCACCACCGAAGCTTTCTTT
V: TRBV10-3; size: .; J: TRBJ2-2; D: TRBD1; CDR3: CAIRPDRGPAGELFF; DNA: TGTGCCATCAGACCTGACAGGGGGCCGGCCGGGGAGCTGTTTTTT
V: TRBV18; size: .; J: TRBJ2-1; D: .; CDR3: CASSHPGALAYNEQFF; DNA: TGTGCCAGCTCACACCCGGGGGCGCTGGCCTACAATGAGCAGTTCTTC
V: TRBV28; size: .; J: TRBJ1-2; D: .; CDR3: CASMTVSNYGYTF; DNA: TGTGCCAGCATGACCGTTTCTAACTATGGCTACACCTTC
V: TRBV20-1; size: few; J: TRBJ1-2; D: .; CDR3: CSATAGNGYTF; DNA: TGCAGTGCTACGGCGGGGAATGGCTACACCTTC
V: TRBV15; size: .; J: TRBJ2-7; D: .; CDR3: CATSRDQGYEQYF; DNA: TGTGCCACCAGCAGAGATCAGGGCTACGAGCAGTACTTC
V: TRBV11-3; size: few; J: TRBJ2-3; D: TRBD1; CDR3: CASSTDETGSTDTQYF; DNA: TGTGCCAGCAGCACAGACGAGACAGGGAGCACAGATACGCAGTATTTT
V: TRBV7-2; size: once; J: TRBJ2-1; D: TRBD2; CDR3: CASSLRAGGNLNEQFF; DNA: TGTGCCAGCAGCTTACGAGCGGGGGGGAATCTCAATGAGCAGTTCTTC
V: TRBV20-1; size: many; J: TRBJ2-7; D: TRBD2; CDR3: CSVLTSFGYEQYF; DNA: TGCAGTGTTCTGACTAGCTTCGGGTACGAGCAGTACTTC
V: TRBV3-1; size: .; J: TRBJ1-1; D: TRBD1; CDR3: CASSQVATGGPEAFF; DNA: TGTGCCAGCAGCCAAGTGGCCACAGGGGGCCCTGAAGCTTTCTTT
V: TRBV7-3; size: many; J: TRBJ2-2; D: TRBD2; CDR3: CASSLFSGANTGELFF; DNA: TGTGCCAGCAGCCTATTTAGCGGGGCGAACACCGGGGAGCTGTTTTTT
V: TRBV20-1; size: .; J: TRBJ2-1; D: TRBD2; CDR3: CSARRAGVRNEQFF; DNA: TGCAGTGCTAGAAGGGCGGGAGTAAGGAATGAGCAGTTCTTC
V: TRBV7-3; size: .; J: TRBJ2-3; D: TRBD1; CDR3: CASSLHLHSLHLQGDTQYF; DNA: TGTGCCAGCAGCTTACACCTACACAGCTTACACCTACAGGGGGATACGCAGTATTTT
V: TRBV28; size: few; J: TRBJ2-1; D: TRBD1; CDR3: CASSLLGTACF; DNA: TGTGCCAGCAGTTTATTAGGGACAGCGTGCTTC
V: TRBV6-1; size: .; J: TRBJ2-2; D: .; CDR3: CASSKESISGELFF; DNA: TGTGCCAGCAGTAAAGAATCGATAAGCGGGGAGCTGTTTTTT
V: TRBV5-1; size: few; J: TRBJ2-2; D: .; CDR3: CASSSTGHTGELFF; DNA: TGCGCCAGCAGCTCGACTGGCCACACCGGGGAGCTGTTTTTT
V: TRBV9; size: few; J: TRBJ2-1; D: TRBD2; CDR3: CASSVLAGAEQFF; DNA: TGTGCCAGTAGCGTCCTAGCGGGGGCCGAGCAGTTCTTC
V: TRBV10-1; size: .; J: TRBJ1-5; D: .; CDR3: CASSEWCAVRGNQPQHF; DNA: TGCGCCAGCAGTGAGTGGTGCGCGGTCAGGGGCAATCAGCCCCAGCATTTT
V: TRBV9; size: .; J: TRBJ2-2; D: .; CDR3: CASSISRFTGELFF; DNA: TGTGCCAGCAGCATCTCACGTTTCACCGGGGAGCTGTTTTTT
V: TRBV4-3; size: .; J: TRBJ2-3; D: .; CDR3: CASSLRGGAFSDTQYF; DNA: TGCGCCAGCAGCCTTAGGGGGGGGGCCTTTTCAGATACGCAGTATTTT
V: TRBV19; size: few; J: TRBJ1-5; D: TRBD1; CDR3: CASSIPTGQTINQPQHF; DNA: TGTGCCAGTAGTATACCAACGGGACAGACTATCAATCAGCCCCAGCATTTT
V: TRBV7-2; size: .; J: TRBJ2-1; D: .; CDR3: CASSLAGASSYNEQFF; DNA: TGTGCCAGCAGCTTGGCGGGGGCTAGCTCCTACAATGAGCAGTTCTTC
V: TRBV3-1; size: .; J: TRBJ1-4; D: .; CDR3: CASSLNTEKLFF; DNA: TGTGCCAGCAGCCTTAACACTGAAAAACTGTTTTTT
V: TRBV12-3/TRBV12-4; size: few; J: TRBJ2-5; D: .; CDR3: CASSVQTVQETQYF; DNA: TGTGCCAGCAGTGTCCAGACTGTTCAAGAGACCCAGTACTTC
V: TRBV28; size: .; J: TRBJ2-1; D: TRBD2; CDR3: CASRAAGRGYNEQFF; DNA: TGTGCCAGCAGAGCAGCGGGAAGGGGTTACAATGAGCAGTTCTTC
V: TRBV18; size: few; J: TRBJ2-3; D: .; CDR3: CASSPSAGLTDTQYF; DNA: TGTGCCAGCTCACCATCCGCAGGCTTAACAGATACGCAGTATTTT
V: TRBV20-1; size: many; J: TRBJ2-2; D: .; CDR3: CSARHHTGELFF; DNA: TGCAGTGCTCGACACCACACCGGGGAGCTGTTTTTT
V: TRBV28; size: few; J: TRBJ2-3; D: .; CDR3: CASSIDSRQNTQYF; DNA: TGTGCCAGCAGTATAGACAGCCGACAGAATACGCAGTATTTT
V: TRBV12-3/TRBV12-4; size: .; J: TRBJ1-1; D: TRBD1; CDR3: CASSPRQGAVPEAFF; DNA: TGTGCCAGCAGCCCTAGACAGGGGGCTGTACCTGAAGCTTTCTTT
V: TRBV7-2; size: many; J: TRBJ1-4; D: .; CDR3: CASSQRASSLGEKLFF; DNA: TGTGCCAGCAGCCAACGGGCTTCCTCCCTGGGGGAAAAACTGTTTTTT
V: TRBV4-1; size: .; J: TRBJ2-1; D: .; CDR3: CASSSIKGQRNEQFF; DNA: TGCGCCAGCAGCTCCATAAAAGGCCAACGCAATGAGCAGTTCTTC
V: TRBV4-2; size: many; J: TRBJ2-2; D: .; CDR3: CASSHPRLNTGELFF; DNA: TGTGCCAGCAGCCATCCCAGATTAAACACCGGGGAGCTGTTTTTT
V: TRBV7-8; size: few; J: TRBJ1-5; D: TRBD1; CDR3: CASSLGYDRGQPQHF; DNA: TGTGCCAGCAGCCTAGGGTACGACAGGGGTCAGCCCCAGCATTTT
V: TRBV15; size: .; J: TRBJ2-1; D: TRBD2; CDR3: CATSPMLGTSVLQVF; DNA: TGTGCCACCAGCCCTATGCTAGGGACTAGCGTCCTTCAGGTCTTC
V: TRBV29-1; size: many; J: TRBJ1-2; D: TRBD1; CDR3: CSVEAGQGYQGYTF; DNA: TGCAGCGTTGAAGCTGGACAGGGGTATCAAGGCTACACCTTC
V: TRBV20-1; size: .; J: TRBJ1-1; D: .; CDR3: CSARVPPATEAFF; DNA: TGCAGTGCTAGAGTCCCCCCGGCGACTGAAGCTTTCTTT
V: TRBV20-1; size: many; J: TRBJ2-2; D: .; CDR3: CSARDLRGGNTGELFF; DNA: TGCAGTGCTAGAGATCTCAGGGGGGGAAACACCGGGGAGCTGTTTTTT
V: TRBV2; size: few; J: TRBJ2-1; D: .; CDR3: CASSERPGSPGNEQFF; DNA: TGTGCCAGCAGTGAAAGGCCGGGGTCCCCAGGAAATGAGCAGTTCTTC
V: TRBV4-1; size: .; J: TRBJ1-5; D: .; CDR3: CASSQEQLPNQPQHF; DNA: TGCGCCAGCAGCCAAGAACAGCTACCGAATCAGCCCCAGCATTTT
V: TRBV6-2/TRBV6-3; size: few; J: TRBJ2-1; D: .; CDR3: CASRNSRSSYNEQFF; DNA: TGTGCCAGTCGGAACTCCAGGAGCTCCTACAATGAGCAGTTCTTC
V: TRBV5-1; size: many; J: TRBJ1-2; D: .; CDR3: CASSTDINYGYTF; DNA: TGCGCCAGCAGCACGGATATTAACTATGGCTACACCTTC
V: TRBV12-5; size: .; J: TRBJ2-1; D: TRBD2; CDR3: CASGSVGFAGGPHEQFF; DNA: TGTGCTAGTGGTTCCGTCGGGTTTGCGGGGGGGCCCCATGAGCAGTTCTTC
V: TRBV29-1; size: many; J: TRBJ1-2; D: .; CDR3: CSVGLVRDYGYTF; DNA: TGCAGCGTTGGTCTAGTGAGGGACTATGGCTACACCTTC
V: TRBV27; size: few; J: TRBJ2-1; D: .; CDR3: CASKEAAPGRPNSYNEQFF; DNA: TGTGCCAGCAAGGAAGCCGCCCCAGGACGACCTAACAGTTACAATGAGCAGTTCTTC
V: TRBV6-5; size: .; J: TRBJ1-4; D: TRBD1; CDR3: CASSQRGTATNEKLFF; DNA: TGTGCCAGCAGTCAAAGGGGGACAGCAACTAATGAAAAACTGTTTTTT
V: TRBV15; size: .; J: TRBJ1-5; D: .; CDR3: CATSGLTADSNQPQHF; DNA: TGTGCCACCAGCGGTTTGACAGCAGATAGCAATCAGCCCCAGCATTTT
V: TRBV4-1; size: few; J: TRBJ2-5; D: TRBD2; CDR3: CASSQGLAAQETQYF; DNA: TGCGCCAGCAGCCAAGGACTAGCGGCCCAAGAGACCCAGTACTTC
V: TRBV2; size: few; J: TRBJ2-7; D: .; CDR3: CASSARDSYEQYF; DNA: TGTGCCAGCAGCGCCCGGGACTCCTACGAGCAGTACTTC
V: TRBV20-1; size: .; J: TRBJ2-5; D: .; CDR3: CSATSFVTEETQYF; DNA: TGCAGTGCTACCTCATTTGTCACCGAAGAGACCCAGTACTTC
V: TRBV28; size: few; J: TRBJ2-3; D: TRBD2; CDR3: CASRGTSRDTQYF; DNA: TGTGCCAGCAGGGGGACTAGCAGAGATACGCAGTATTTT
V: TRBV7-3; size: many; J: TRBJ2-1; D: .; CDR3: CASSLVGAPYNEQFF; DNA: TGTGCCAGCAGCTTAGTAGGGGCTCCCTACAATGAGCAGTTCTTC